This T cell receptor beta chain is drawn from a study of shared T cell receptors in the human thymus. Repertoires were generated with immunoSEQ multiplex PCR, while TCRdb's copy carries only in-frame clones and drops some. The sample lists 600,000 to 900,000 clones, approximately 85% occurring once. Trimming stripped 4 bases from V and 8 bases from J, with 11 bases between. Germline loops: CDR1 GTSNPN, CDR2 SVGIG (reference sequence). The CDR3 extends over 11 amino acids. These same data were also listed under a study on human thymus T cells. As that report states: Resections removed during corrective heart surgery provided the thymus tissue used. Repertoires sampled from thymus and blood appeared biased in V and J gene usage. Overlap was high between thymic repertoires from unrelated individuals, as reported in related research.

Sequenced material: thymocytes. This sequence was found in a girl less than two years old with a congenital heart defect. The chain recombines TRBV30 with TRBJ1-1; D gene ambiguous. This CDR3 is CAWTVRYEAFF. The CDR3 DNA is TGTGCCTGGACTGTCAGGTACGAAGCTTTCTTT.